A selection of T cell receptor beta chains follows, all from one sample in a study of glioma-infiltrating T cells. MiXCR, run by TCRdb on the multiplex PCR reads, gives a single entry per CDR3 protein. In the table there are over 130,000 distinct CDR3 sequences, around 42% of which are singletons. Material for sequencing was glioma tissue, nonneoplastic brain tissue, or PBMCs (not recorded which). The receptors originated from a human donor with low-grade glioma or glioblastoma, undergoing nonglioma brain surgery, or in good health (not recorded which). CDR3s include the opening cysteine and the closing phenylalanine or tryptophan. The order of the fields is V gene, J gene, CDR3 protein.

V: TRBV12-3/TRBV12-4; J: TRBJ2-7; CDR3: CASSSPPGQGTYEQYF
V: TRBV7-2; J: TRBJ2-3; CDR3: CARSLVRGLADTQYF
V: TRBV6-6; J: TRBJ2-7; CDR3: CASSYSGGMGEQYF
V: TRBV27; J: TRBJ1-2; CDR3: CASSVGVNYGYTF
V: TRBV7-2; J: TRBJ2-1; CDR3: CASSVKAWGGQVRYNEQFF
V: TRBV10-2; J: TRBJ2-7; CDR3: CASGGGYEQYF
V: TRBV4-1; J: TRBJ2-1; CDR3: CASSQGRGVSYNEQFF
V: TRBV4-1; J: TRBJ1-2; CDR3: CASSQGGSYGYTF
V: TRBV27; J: TRBJ2-3; CDR3: CASRGQGPSTDTQYF
V: TRBV6-1; J: TRBJ2-3; CDR3: CASSYTGTSGTDTQYF
V: TRBV6-1; J: TRBJ2-7; CDR3: CASRAGTTLYEQYF
V: TRBV6-1; J: TRBJ1-1; CDR3: CASRPPLNTEAFF
V: TRBV4-1; J: TRBJ2-1; CDR3: CASSQGWANNEQFF
V: TRBV15; J: TRBJ2-1; CDR3: CATSSTTWTSGYNEQFF
V: TRBV6-1; J: TRBJ1-6; CDR3: CASRGRYNSPLHF
V: TRBV12-5; J: TRBJ1-2; CDR3: CASGPTGRYGYTF
V: TRBV7-2; J: TRBJ2-3; CDR3: CASSATNTDTQYF
V: TRBV6-1; J: TRBJ1-6; CDR3: CASSEATLESSPPHF
V: TRBV6-2/TRBV6-3; J: TRBJ2-1; CDR3: CASSPISGTRYNEQFF
V: TRBV4-1; J: TRBJ1-1; CDR3: CASSHTGGSTEAFF
V: TRBV4-3; J: TRBJ1-5; CDR3: CASSQDRGWPQHF
V: TRBV7-3; J: TRBJ2-3; CDR3: CASSPDGSGTDTQYF